This is a list of T cell receptor beta chains from one sample in a study of OX40 agonist ivuxolimab in advanced cancers. Sequencing used immunoSEQ multiplex PCR; TCRdb keeps in-frame clones, though not all of them. The sample consists of 42,000 or so clones, roughly 86% of them appearing once. The input for sequencing was CD4+ or CD8+ T cells sorted from blood, taken in a trial of the OX40 agonist ivuxolimab. The receptors were sampled from an adult with an advanced solid tumor such as melanoma, head and neck, liver or kidney cancer. The CDR3 runs from the conserved cysteine through the conserved F or W. D genes are given only for firm matches. Not every row has a clone size; where given, it reads once, few, many or a size class.

v_gene	abundance	j_gene	d_gene	CDR3aa	CDR3nt
TRBV7-8	.	TRBJ1-2	TRBD1	CASSLGTGRNYGYTF	TGTGCCAGCAGCTTGGGGACAGGGAGGAACTATGGCTACACCTTC
TRBV5-5	once	TRBJ2-3	.	CASSLADTQYF	TGTGCCAGCAGCTTGGCAGATACGCAGTATTTT
TRBV4-1	.	TRBJ1-2	TRBD1	CASSLGTGGLYGYTF	TGCGCCAGCAGCCTAGGGACAGGAGGACTCTATGGCTACACCTTC
TRBV6-5	.	TRBJ2-1	.	CASSYSLASLYNEQFF	TGTGCCAGCAGTTACTCCCTAGCATCCCTTTACAATGAGCAGTTCTTC
TRBV15	.	TRBJ1-3	.	CATSRDRTGNTIYF	TGTGCCACCAGCAGAGACAGGACCGGCAACACCATATATTTT
TRBV10-3	.	TRBJ2-3	.	CAISESGGDTQYF	TGTGCCATCAGTGAGTCAGGAGGAGATACGCAGTATTTT
TRBV10-2	once	TRBJ1-2	.	CASSESGWGDYTF	TGCGCCAGCAGTGAGTCGGGTTGGGGAGACTACACCTTC
TRBV6-1	.	TRBJ2-5	TRBD2	CASSKAGGGETQYF	TGTGCCAGCAGTAAGGCGGGAGGGGGAGAGACCCAGTACTTC
TRBV5-4	.	TRBJ2-1	.	CASSPNTFSYNEQFF	TGTGCCAGCAGCCCTAATACGTTCTCCTACAATGAGCAGTTCTTC
TRBV10-1	.	TRBJ1-1	.	CASSPGRQAEAFF	TGCGCCAGCAGCCCCGGACGTCAGGCTGAAGCTTTCTTT
TRBV27	.	TRBJ2-3	.	CASSLVLLETNTQYF	TGTGCCAGCAGTTTAGTCCTGCTAGAGACTAATACGCAGTATTTT
TRBV7-6	.	TRBJ2-7	TRBD2	CASCLIAGGLNEQYF	TGTGCCAGCTGCCTTATAGCGGGAGGGCTGAACGAGCAGTACTTC
TRBV29-1	few	TRBJ2-4	.	CSVEDRGKNIQYF	TGCAGCGTTGAAGATCGGGGCAAAAACATTCAGTACTTC
TRBV9	.	TRBJ2-2	.	CASSRGLSGGGELFF	TGTGCCAGCAGCCGTGGACTGTCAGGTGGCGGGGAGCTGTTTTTT
TRBV7-9	.	TRBJ1-1	.	CASTISLRGGTEAFF	TGTGCCAGCACCATATCCTTACGGGGAGGCACTGAAGCTTTCTTT
TRBV6-5	.	TRBJ1-3	.	CASGGVLYF	TGTGCCAGCGGGGGGGTTTTATATTTT
TRBV27	few	TRBJ2-5	.	CASSPQGGIGETQYF	TGTGCCAGCAGTCCCCAGGGGGGGATCGGAGAGACCCAGTACTTC
TRBV10-2	.	TRBJ1-2	.	CASSDLGYGYTF	TGCGCCAGCAGTGACCTCGGCTATGGCTACACCTTC
TRBV7-2	.	TRBJ1-4	.	CASSLESPELFF	TGTGCCAGCAGCTTAGAGTCCCCGGAGTTGTTTTTT
TRBV5-1	.	TRBJ2-2	.	CASSLVHREHRGAVF	TGCGCCAGCAGCTTGGTACACCGCGAACACCGGGGAGCTGTTTTT
TRBV13	.	TRBJ1-1	.	CASSPGGYTEAFF	TGTGCCAGCAGCCCGGGAGGGTACACTGAAGCTTTCTTT
TRBV27	.	TRBJ1-5	.	CASSLSWDQPQHF	TGTGCCAGCAGTTTATCTTGGGATCAGCCCCAGCATTTT
TRBV4-1	once	TRBJ2-2	TRBD2	CASSQERASGRAVTGELFF	TGCGCCAGCAGCCAAGAGCGGGCCAGCGGGAGGGCCGTCACCGGGGAGCTGTTTTTT
TRBV28	.	TRBJ2-7	TRBD1	CASRPPPGQGAYEQYF	TGTGCCAGCAGACCTCCACCGGGACAGGGGGCTTACGAGCAGTACTTC
TRBV2	.	TRBJ1-4	TRBD1	CASKKNIGGGRATNEKLFF	TGTGCCAGCAAGAAGAATATTGGAGGGGGCCGCGCAACTAATGAAAAACTGTTTTTT
TRBV7-9	.	TRBJ2-2	.	CASSTVGALRGTGELFF	TGTGCCAGCAGCACCGTGGGGGCCCTGAGGGGCACCGGGGAGCTGTTTTTT
TRBV7-2	.	TRBJ1-5	.	CASSPTALSNQPQHF	TGTGCCAGCAGCCCCACGGCACTCAGCAATCAGCCCCAGCATTTT
TRBV30	.	TRBJ2-1	.	CAWTHERGAYNEQFF	TGTGCCTGGACCCATGAACGAGGGGCGTACAATGAGCAGTTCTTC
TRBV14	.	TRBJ2-7	.	CASSQVIAGPSYEQYF	TGTGCCAGCAGCCAAGTTATCGCAGGACCCTCCTACGAGCAGTACTTC